The 12 T cell receptor beta chains in this list originate from one sample, sequenced in a study of T-cell reconstitution after alpha-beta-depleted transplantation in children. The TCRbeta library incorporated unique molecular identifiers. TCRdb passed the PCR reads through MiXCR, listing each CDR3 protein once. The sample comprises almost 500,000 distinct CDR3 sequences, around 13% of which are singletons, and over 5.5% rests with the top ten. Source: PBMCs from the stem cell graft donor, taken from the stem cell graft. These receptors were collected from a human donor who donated a stem cell graft to a child with combined immunodeficiency.

This clonotype has at least ten counts. The rearrangement links TRBV5-1 to TRBJ2-1; 10 bases line up with TRBD2. The CDR3 contains 14 residues. Losses at the gene ends were 4 bases for V and 4 bases for J; bases not matched to a gene: 2. Per the germline V gene, CDR1 is SGHRS and CDR2 is YFSETQ. Here the CDR3 reads CASSLAGAYNEQFF. The DNA of the CDR3 is TGCGCCAGCAGCCTAGCGGGGGCTTACAATGAGCAGTTCTTC.

This clonotype has a count of ten or more. The chain employs TRBV12-3 or TRBV12-4 and TRBJ2-5; tentative D call: TRBD1 (5 bases). The CDR3 is 13 amino acids. V lost 6 bases and J lost 10, with 18 bases in between. The CDR3 region is CASSLLQGADQYF. The CDR3 nucleotides read TGTGCCAGCAGCCTACTTCAGGGCGCGGACCAGTACTTC.

The V and J genes are TRBV19 and TRBJ2-1; a possible D gene is TRBD1 (6 bases). V was shortened by 3 bases and J by 6 bases, with 15 bases between the two germline ends. The CDR3 covers 15 residues. Germline V gene data show CDR1 as LNHDA and CDR2 as SQIVND (reference sequence). CDR3 bases: TGTGCCAGTAGTATCGTGGACAGCGCTCCCAATGAGCAGTTCTTC. This codes for CASSIVDSAPNEQFF.

This clonotype was detected only a few times. The chain recombines TRBV7-9 with TRBJ2-5; 9 positions match TRBD1. This CDR3 spans 16 amino acids. Germline values: CDR1 SEHNR, CDR2 FQNEAQ (reference sequence). J gave up 1 base and V 4 bases, and 7 bases lay outside the gene matches. The CDR3, as DNA: TGTGCCAGCAGCTACGGGACAGGGAAAGCCCAAGAGACCCAGTACTTC. Translation: CASSYGTGKAQETQYF. Complete variable domain (other parts from reference TRBV7-9 and TRBJ2-5): DTGVSQNPRHKITKRGQNVTFRCDPISEHNRLYWYRQTLGQGPEFLTYFQNEAQLEKSRLLSDRFSAERPKGSFSTLEIQRTEQGDSAMYLCASSYGTGKAQETQYFGPGTRLLVL.

CDR3 loop: CATSRDRGSSYEQYF. In DNA form, the CDR3 reads TGTGCCACCAGCAGAGATCGCGGCAGCTCCTACGAGCAGTACTTC. The chain links TRBV15 to TRBJ2-7; D gene uncertain. Trimming cost V 0 bases and J 0 bases, with 9 bases left between them. Germline CDR1 LNHNV, CDR2 YYDKDF (reference sequence). CDR3 length equals 15 residues. Full variable domain (remainder filled in from reference TRBV15 and TRBJ2-7): DAMVIQNPRYQVTQFGKPVTLSCSQTLNHNVMYWYQQKSSQAPKLLFHYYDKDFNNEADTPDNFQSRRPNTSFCFLDIRSPGLGDTAMYLCATSRDRGSSYEQYFGPGTRLTVT.

This clonotype has only one observation. This chain uses TRBV5-5 with TRBJ2-6; no clear D. Germline values: CDR1 SGHKS, CDR2 YYEKEE (reference sequence). The CDR3 sequence is 16 residues long. V dropped 0 bases and J dropped 0 bases, with 7 bases sitting between them. The CDR3 here is CASSLAGRSGANVLTF. The CDR3 bases are TGTGCCAGCAGCTTGGCCGGTCGCTCTGGGGCCAACGTCCTGACTTTC.

V gene TRBV7-3 combines with J gene TRBJ2-7; D is uncertain. The CDR3 runs 15 residues. Between the trimmed V and J ends, which lost 4 bases and 3 bases, there was a span of 16 bases. Germline CDR1 SGHTA, CDR2 FQGTGA. The CDR3 DNA sequence: TGTGCCAGCAGCTCACCGGCTTACTTCAGCTACGAGCAGTACTTC. Amino acid sequence: CASSSPAYFSYEQYF.

The rearrangement uses TRBV30 and TRBJ1-4; D not certain. In germline, CDR1 is GTSNPN, CDR2 SVGIG (reference sequence). The CDR3 contains 12 residues. V was cut by 5 bases and J by 8 bases, with 12 bases left in between. In DNA form, the CDR3 reads TGTGCCTGGGGGTACCCACACGAAAAACTGTTTTTT. This encodes CAWGYPHEKLFF.

This chain connects TRBV6-1 to TRBJ2-7; D is perhaps TRBD2 (5 bases). CDR1 is MNHNS and CDR2 is SASEGT in the germline V gene. This CDR3 is built from 13 residues. Trimming cost V 6 bases and J 1 base, with 10 bases left between them. The CDR3 loop is CASRSGISYEQYF. CDR3 coding DNA: TGTGCCAGCAGATCGGGGATTTCCTACGAGCAGTACTTC.

This clonotype was found many times. The chain carries TRBV6-5 and TRBJ1-5, with a weak D call TRBD1 (5 bases). This CDR3 has 13 amino acids. In germline, CDR1 is MNHEY, CDR2 SVGAGI. V was clipped by 2 bases and J by 9 bases, with 11 bases between them. For the CDR3, the DNA is TGTGCCAGCAGTTACCTGGCAGGGAGGCCCCAGCATTTT. Its protein is CASSYLAGRPQHF.

This clonotype was counted at least ten times. This chain uses TRBV11-2 with TRBJ2-1; the match to TRBD2 covers 8 bases. The V gene's germline CDR1 is SGHAT and CDR2 FQNNGV. Unmatched junction bases numbered 6, after V lost 3 bases and J lost 8 bases. CDR3 length equals 14 residues. Written as DNA, the CDR3 is TGTGCCAGCAGCTTTGGGACTAGGAGCCATGAGCAGTTCTTC. This gives the protein CASSFGTRSHEQFF.

The table lists this clonotype with a few counts. The chain recombines TRBV4-2 with TRBJ2-3; perhaps D is TRBD1 or TRBD2 (6 bases each). Per the germline V gene, CDR1 is LGHNA and CDR2 is YNFKEQ. The CDR3 spans 17 residues. The V gene lost 0 bases and the J gene lost 6 bases, with 19 bases spanning the gap. This CDR3 reads CASSQDKFTRGADTQYF. The CDR3 nucleotides read TGTGCCAGCAGCCAAGATAAGTTTACTAGGGGGGCGGATACGCAGTATTTT.